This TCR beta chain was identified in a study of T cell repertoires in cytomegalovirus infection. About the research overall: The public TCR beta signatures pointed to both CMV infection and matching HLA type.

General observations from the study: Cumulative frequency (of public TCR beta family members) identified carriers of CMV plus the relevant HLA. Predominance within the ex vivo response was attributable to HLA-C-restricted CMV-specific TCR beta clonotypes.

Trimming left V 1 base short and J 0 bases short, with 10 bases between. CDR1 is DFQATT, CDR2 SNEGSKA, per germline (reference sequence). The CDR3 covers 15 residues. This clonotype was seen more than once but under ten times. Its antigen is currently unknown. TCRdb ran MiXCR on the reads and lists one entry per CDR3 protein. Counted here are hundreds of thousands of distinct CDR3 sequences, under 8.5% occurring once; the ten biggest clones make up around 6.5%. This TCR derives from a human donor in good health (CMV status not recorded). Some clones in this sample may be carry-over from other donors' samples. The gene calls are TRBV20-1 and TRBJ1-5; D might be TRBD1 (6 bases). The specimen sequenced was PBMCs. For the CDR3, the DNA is TGCAGTGCTAGAGGGACAGACCATAGCAATCAGCCCCAGCATTTT. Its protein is CSARGTDHSNQPQHF.